This paragraph reports one T cell receptor (beta chain). Its antigen remains undetermined. Base qualities are not at hand, and no much larger clone is one base apart. Counted from cysteine to phenylalanine, this CDR3 has 14 amino acids. Just the 42-base CDR3 DNA is kept, in frame starting at base 1. CDR1 SGHTA and CDR2 FQGTGA were looked up in the germline V gene. The germline V end is reduced by 4 bases and the J end by 6 bases; junction bases left unmatched: 7. This entry belongs to a study of blood T cell repertoires in COVID-19 (dated by TCRdb to 2020 to 2022). Describing the broader study: Samples covering the acute and convalescent phases of COVID-19 were provided by collaborators in the United States, Italy and Spain. Samples were obtained from the ongoing ImmuneRACE study (first 160 participants) and from some 1,300 subjects provided by 6 global collaborators. Subjects who had been exposed to COVID-19, were actively infected with it, or had recovered from it provided the deeply sampled blood TCRbeta repertoires that made up the dataset. The material from the prospective study consisted of cDNA or gDNA derived from T cells, B-cell-depleted T cells, or PBMCs. Where HLA class I and class II types were available, the types were taken from metadata supplied by the sample provider, not from assay-based typing. The sample metadata nearly always contained a de-identified subject ID, COVID-19 status, age in years and sex. The repertoires were released in a freely available public database meant as a resource for research on the immune response to SARS-CoV-2. Here is what the overall study found, with its caveats: How much clinical and demographic metadata was included differed by source and by participant, and the metadata was provided uncurated.

Participants in the prospective study were enrolled through a virtual design, were aged about 18 to 90 years, and lived in roughly 24 United States geographic areas. To assign participants to cohorts, the prospective study relied on clinical history that participants themselves reported in a screening survey and a study questionnaire. For ImmuneRACE Cohort 3, a participant was defined as recovered based on two consecutive negative NP/OP PCR tests, clearance by a healthcare professional, or resolution of symptoms. Each participant in the prospective study had whole blood, serum and a nasopharyngeal or oropharyngeal swab collected by mobile phlebotomists. Prospective study participants could optionally give additional blood draws and questionnaires over an approximately two-month period. Prospective study blood samples were shipped either frozen or at room temperature before DNA extraction. The immunoSEQ Assay, a bias-controlled multiplex PCR, was used to amplify TCRbeta CDR3 regions from genomic DNA. The study's own analysis went as follows. The number of nucleated cells in each sample was estimated by amplification of reference gene primers within the assay. Sequence reads were collapsed and filtered to measure the absolute abundance of every unique TCRbeta CDR3 rearrangement. For each sample, productive Simpson clonality was calculated as the square root of Simpson's diversity index over productive rearrangements. TCRdb stores this immuneACCESS table with in-frame sequences only. Part of the clones is absent; in the studies checked, under half of the shortfall reflects unresolved V genes, and no reason is known for the rest. V and J calls and clone size follow that table, whereas D and trimming were derived from the DNA. Present in this sample are approximately 130,000 clones, 83% of which were seen just once. 18% of the sample comes from the top ten.

This receptor was obtained from a man aged 30-40 years who had recovered from COVID-19. Material: PBMCs or T cells enriched from blood (not recorded which). The chain was built from TRBV7-3 and TRBJ2-7, and TRBD1 matches 9 of the central bases. The CDR3 region: CASSSSGQGSEQYF. The nucleotide sequence is given as TGTGCCAGCAGCTCTTCGGGACAGGGTTCCGAGCAGTACTTC.